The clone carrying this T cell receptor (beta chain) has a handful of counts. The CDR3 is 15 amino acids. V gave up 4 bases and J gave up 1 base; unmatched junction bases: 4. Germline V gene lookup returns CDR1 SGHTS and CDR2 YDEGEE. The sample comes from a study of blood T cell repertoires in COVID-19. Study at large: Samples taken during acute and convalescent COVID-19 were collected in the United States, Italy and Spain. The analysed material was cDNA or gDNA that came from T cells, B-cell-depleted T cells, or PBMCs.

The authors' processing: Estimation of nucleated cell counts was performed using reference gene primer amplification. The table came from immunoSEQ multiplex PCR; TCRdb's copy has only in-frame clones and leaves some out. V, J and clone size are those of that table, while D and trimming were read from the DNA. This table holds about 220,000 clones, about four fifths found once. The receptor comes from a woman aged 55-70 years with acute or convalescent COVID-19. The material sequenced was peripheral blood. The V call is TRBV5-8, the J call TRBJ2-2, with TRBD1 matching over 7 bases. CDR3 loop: CASSTGQLNTGELFF. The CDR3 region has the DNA TGTGCCAGCAGCACGGGACAGCTGAACACCGGGGAGCTGTTTTTT. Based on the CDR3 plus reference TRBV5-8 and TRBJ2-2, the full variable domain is EAGVTQSPTHLIKTRGQQATLRCSPISGHTSVYWYQQALGLGLQFLLWYDEGEERNRGNFPPRFSGRQFPNYSSELNVNALELEDSALYLCASSTGQLNTGELFFGEGSRLTVL.